This passage covers 14 T cell receptor beta chains from one sample sequenced in a study of shared clonotypes between healthy human individuals. This table comes from immunoSEQ multiplex PCR, and its TCRdb copy is limited to in-frame clones, with some not included. The sample includes about 2.1 million clones, 85% to 95% of them seen just once. Naivety among CD8 cells was defined by CD45RO negativity and positive CCR7 selection, thereby excluding terminally differentiated effector memory CD45RA+ cells. Sample: naive CD8+ T cells from PBMCs. The source is a man younger than 35 in good health. Some clones in this sample may be carry-over from other donors' samples.

This chain links TRBV7-8 with TRBJ2-3, with TRBD1 matching over 10 bases. The junction had 5 bases not matched to a gene; V was cut back by 5 bases and J by 6 bases. CDR1 is SGHVS, CDR2 FQNEAQ, per germline. The CDR3 totals 14 residues. Here the CDR3 DNA reads TGTGCCAGCAGCCCGGACAGGGGGGTGGATACGCAGTATTTT. This sequence encodes CASSPDRGVDTQYF.

This clone was observed a single time. This chain connects TRBV27 to TRBJ2-7; the D is unclear. Germline CDR1 and CDR2: MNHEY and SMNVEV (reference sequence). With 2 bases removed from V and 5 bases from J, the gap between germline ends came to 10 bases. This CDR3 spans 13 amino acids. The CDR3 DNA reads as TGTGCCAGCAGTTTAATGAGTAGGGACGAGCAGTACTTC. Translating gives CASSLMSRDEQYF.

The gene calls are TRBV7-9 and TRBJ2-7; 7 nucleotides match TRBD1. Germline V gene sequence: CDR1 SEHNR, CDR2 FQNEAQ (reference sequence). The CDR3 extends over 14 amino acids. V was pared by 3 bases and J by 6 bases, with 8 bases of the junction left unmatched. The CDR3 nucleotides read TGTGCCAGCAGCTTCAGGGACAGCAGGGGCGAGCAGTACTTC. Translated: CASSFRDSRGEQYF.

CDR3 coding DNA: TGTGCCAGGATGGGGCAGACGCTCCAAGAGACCCAGTACTTC. It specifies CARMGQTLQETQYF. This rearrangement joins TRBV27 to TRBJ2-5; D is possibly TRBD1 (5 bases). Trimming pared 9 bases from V and 1 base from J, leaving 15 bases between. The CDR3 is 14 residues long. Germline CDR1 is MNHEY and CDR2 is SMNVEV (reference sequence).

This chain joins TRBV15 and TRBJ2-1; perhaps TRBD2 as D (5 bases). The CDR3 is 17 residues long. V dropped 0 bases and J dropped 4 bases, with 16 bases sitting between them. Germline assignment: CDR1 LNHNV and CDR2 YYDKDF (reference sequence). This CDR3 reads CATSRDETTDLYNEQFF. In DNA, the CDR3 is TGTGCCACCAGCAGAGATGAGACTACGGACCTATACAATGAGCAGTTCTTC. The full variable domain, its missing parts supplied by reference TRBV15 and TRBJ2-1, is DAMVIQNPRYQVTQFGKPVTLSCSQTLNHNVMYWYQQKSSQAPKLLFHYYDKDFNNEADTPDNFQSRRPNTSFCFLDIRSPGLGDTAMYLCATSRDETTDLYNEQFFGPGTRLTVL.

The rearrangement uses TRBV30 and TRBJ2-7; perhaps TRBD2 as D (6 bases). The CDR3 is 13 amino acids. V was cut by 3 bases and J by 1 base, with 10 bases left in between. Germline CDR1 reads GTSNPN; CDR2 reads SVGIG (reference sequence). The CDR3 DNA sequence: TGTGCCTGGAGAAGGAGGGATTCCTACGAGCAGTACTTC. This translates into CAWRRRDSYEQYF.

This chain joins TRBV9 and TRBJ2-1; D is possibly TRBD1 or TRBD2 (6 bases each). The CDR3 length is 15 residues. Trimming removed 3 bases at V and 9 bases at J, with 19 bases between. Germline V CDR1 and CDR2: SGDLS, YYNGEE. The chain's CDR3 is CASSALGGAGPEQFF. The DNA of the CDR3 is TGTGCCAGCAGCGCTTTGGGGGGCGCAGGCCCTGAGCAGTTCTTC.

This clone was recorded only once. The J gene is TRBJ2-3, the V gene TRBV4-1; 7 bases fit TRBD2. The CDR3 totals 14 residues. Germline V gene data show CDR1 as MGHRA and CDR2 as YSYEKL. The junction had 4 bases not matched to a gene; V was cut back by 2 bases and J by 5 bases. The CDR3 DNA reads as TGCGCCAGCAGCCAAAATATAGCGGGAGATACGCAGTATTTT. The encoded protein is CASSQNIAGDTQYF.

The rearrangement links TRBV5-4 to TRBJ1-1, with 9 nucleotides matching TRBD1. After removal of 4 bases from V and 4 bases from J, the junction contained 5 bases not matched to a gene. Germline V gene sequence: CDR1 SGHNT, CDR2 YYREEE (reference sequence). The CDR3 has 14 amino acids. Here the CDR3 DNA reads TGTGCCAGCAGCCCGGACAGGGGAGGCACTGAAGCTTTCTTT. Its protein product is CASSPDRGGTEAFF.

The sample holds one count of this clone. The V gene is TRBV5-1, the J gene TRBJ2-3; D unclear. Trimming stripped 7 bases from V and 2 bases from J, with 14 bases between. The CDR3 covers 14 residues. Germline-derived CDR1 and CDR2 are SGHRS and YFSETQ. This CDR3 reads CASGPDAVTDTQYF. The CDR3 DNA reads TGCGCCAGCGGGCCGGACGCCGTCACAGATACGCAGTATTTT.

The chain has TRBV6-1 and TRBJ2-3; 12 nucleotides align to TRBD2. The J segment lost 4 bases and the V segment lost 4 bases, leaving 12 bases of the junction unmatched. The length of the CDR3 is 18 residues. CDR1 MNHNS and CDR2 SASEGT come from the germline V gene. The CDR3 nucleotides read TGTGCCAGCAGTGGCTCGACTAGCGGGAGACGAATGTCAGATACGCAGTATTTT. Amino acid sequence: CASSGSTSGRRMSDTQYF.

The chain has TRBV6-6 and TRBJ1-5, with TRBD1 matching over 9 bases. The length of the CDR3 is 16 residues. V was clipped by 4 bases and J by 1 base; unmatched bases: 5. Germline CDR1 reads MNHNY; CDR2 reads SVGAGI (reference sequence). The CDR3 DNA reads as TGTGCCAGCAGTTTGGGGACAGGGAGGAGCAATCAGCCCCAGCATTTT. It translates to CASSLGTGRSNQPQHF.

Regarding this clone: The same CDR3 also results from other DNA sequences found in this sample. The chain joins TRBV9 to TRBJ2-7, with TRBD2 matching 10 bases. Per the germline V gene, CDR1 is SGDLS and CDR2 is YYNGEE. CDR3 size: 15 residues. With 4 bases clipped from V and 0 bases from J, the junction kept 4 bases outside the gene matches. CDR3 sequence (DNA): TGTGCCAGCAGCCCAAGGACTAGCGGCTCCTACGAGCAGTACTTC. Amino acids: CASSPRTSGSYEQYF.

Regarding this clone: The identical CDR3 is also encoded by other nucleotide sequences in the sample. This chain connects TRBV9 to TRBJ2-5, with D uncertain. Deletions cut 3 bases from V and 2 bases from J, with 11 bases between. This CDR3 contains 14 residues. Germline CDR1 SGDLS, CDR2 YYNGEE. CDR3 protein: CASSARREQETQYF. CDR3 sequence (DNA): TGTGCCAGCAGCGCCAGAAGGGAACAAGAGACCCAGTACTTC.